The entry below describes one T cell receptor (beta chain). Its antigen remains unidentified. The PCR ran on 60 Vbeta and 13 Jbeta primers. Sequencing was performed with immunoSEQ multiplex PCR; in TCRdb, only in-frame clones are kept and a portion is missing. Among 250,000 or so clones listed, about 90% were seen once. The data derive from a study of cytomegalovirus exposure and HLA in healthy donors. The study, taken as a whole, reports: The study assumed roughly uniform donor sequencing depth for presence/absence analyses. Segments of the TCR beta V type were, in most cases, productive about 87% or about 30% of the time in an earlier analysis. There were several of the most significant clusters that appeared linked to common viral pathogens in a later analysis.

This CDR3 has 11 amino acids. Between the trimmed V and J ends, which lost 2 bases and 8 bases, there was a span of 7 bases. From germline, CDR1 is MDHEN and CDR2 SYDVKM. This TCR came from a girl aged 2 to 9 in good health and CMV-seronegative. The rearrangement uses TRBV28 and TRBJ2-7, with D possibly TRBD1 on 5 matching bases. Sequencing was done on a sample of PBMCs. CDR3 amino acids: CASSLKGKQYF. Written as DNA, the CDR3 is TGTGCCAGCAGTTTAAAGGGGAAGCAGTACTTC.